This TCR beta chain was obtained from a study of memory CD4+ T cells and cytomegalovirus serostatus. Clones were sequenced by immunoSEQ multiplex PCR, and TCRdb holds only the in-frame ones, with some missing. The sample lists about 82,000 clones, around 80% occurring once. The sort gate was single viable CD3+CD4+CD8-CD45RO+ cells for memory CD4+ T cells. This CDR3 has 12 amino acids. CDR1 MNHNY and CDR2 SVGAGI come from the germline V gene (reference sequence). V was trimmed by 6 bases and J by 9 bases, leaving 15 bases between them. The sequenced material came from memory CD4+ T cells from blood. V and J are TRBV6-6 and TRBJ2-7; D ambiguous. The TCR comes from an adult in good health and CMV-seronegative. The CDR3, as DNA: TGTGCCAGCAGCCCTGTTGGCGTGGGGCAGTACTTC. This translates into CASSPVGVGQYF.